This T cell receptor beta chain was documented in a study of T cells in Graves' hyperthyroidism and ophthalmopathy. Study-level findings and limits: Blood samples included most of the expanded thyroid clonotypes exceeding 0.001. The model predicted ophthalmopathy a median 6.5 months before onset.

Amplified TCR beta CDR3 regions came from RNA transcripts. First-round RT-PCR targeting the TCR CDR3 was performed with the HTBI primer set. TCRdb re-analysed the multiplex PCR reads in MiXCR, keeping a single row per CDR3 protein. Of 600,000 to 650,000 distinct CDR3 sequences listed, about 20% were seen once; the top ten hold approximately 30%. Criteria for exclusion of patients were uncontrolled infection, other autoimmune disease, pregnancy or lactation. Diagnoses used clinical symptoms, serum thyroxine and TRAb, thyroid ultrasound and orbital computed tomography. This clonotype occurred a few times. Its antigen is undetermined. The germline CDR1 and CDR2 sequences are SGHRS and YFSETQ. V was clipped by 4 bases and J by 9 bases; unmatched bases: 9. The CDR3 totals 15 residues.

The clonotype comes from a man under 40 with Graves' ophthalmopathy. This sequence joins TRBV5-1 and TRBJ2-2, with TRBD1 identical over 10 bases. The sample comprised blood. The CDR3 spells CASSRGQGQPRELFF. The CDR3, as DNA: TGCGCCAGCAGCCGGGGACAGGGGCAACCCCGGGAGCTGTTTTTT.